Below, 20 T cell receptor beta chains from the same sample are listed, as sequenced in a study of cytomegalovirus exposure and HLA in healthy donors. Use of 60 Vbeta and 13 Jbeta primers characterized the PCR. TCRdb keeps only in-frame clones here, not all; method: immunoSEQ multiplex PCR. The table includes about 120,000 clones, about 70% detected once. The sample was PBMCs. Receptor source: a middle-aged woman in good health and CMV-seronegative.

The rearrangement links TRBV7-9 to TRBJ2-3; D unresolved. Per the germline V gene, CDR1 is SEHNR and CDR2 is FQNEAQ (reference sequence). Trimming pared 1 base from V and 6 bases from J, leaving 8 bases between. CDR3 length equals 13 residues. The CDR3 DNA sequence: TGTGCCAGCAGCTTAGACCTAGAGGATACGCAGTATTTT. Encoded protein: CASSLDLEDTQYF.

The chain couples TRBV7-9 to TRBJ1-1, with D possibly being TRBD1 (5 bases). The CDR3 is made up of 15 amino acids. The V end lost 5 bases, the J end lost 2 bases, and 15 bases lay between the germline ends. Germline CDR1 reads SEHNR; CDR2 reads FQNEAQ (reference sequence). In DNA, the CDR3 is TGTGCCAGCAGCAAAAATCCAGGGTTCAACACTGAAGCTTTCTTT. It is translated as CASSKNPGFNTEAFF. The entire variable domain, with the rest obtained from reference TRBV7-9 and TRBJ1-1, is as follows: DTGVSQNPRHKITKRGQNVTFRCDPISEHNRLYWYRQTLGQGPEFLTYFQNEAQLEKSRLLSDRFSAERPKGSFSTLEIQRTEQGDSAMYLCASSKNPGFNTEAFFGQGTRLTVV.

This chain links TRBV6-1 with TRBJ1-2; D unclear. The ends were cut back, 0 bases at V and 4 bases at J, with 12 bases in the middle. Per germline, CDR1 MNHNS and CDR2 SASEGT. This CDR3 contains 15 residues. CDR3 in DNA: TGTGCCAGCAGTGAAGCGTGGGGAGATGGCTATGGCTACACCTTC. Its translation: CASSEAWGDGYGYTF.

This chain uses TRBV10-3 with TRBJ2-1, with D hard to call. In germline, CDR1 is ENHRY, CDR2 SYGVKD. CDR3 length: 12 residues. V was trimmed by 6 bases and J by 5 bases, leaving 8 bases between them. CDR3: CAIRSRDNEQFF. The DNA for the CDR3 is TGTGCCATCAGGTCCCGGGACAATGAGCAGTTCTTC.

The chain couples TRBV19 to TRBJ2-1; TRBD2 aligns across 16 bases. Germline CDR1 LNHDA, CDR2 SQIVND (reference sequence). The trim removed 2 bases at V and 8 bases at J, leaving 3 bases unmatched. The length of the CDR3 is 16 residues. The CDR3 region has the DNA TGTGCCAGTAGTATAAGGGGACTAGCGGGAGGGCATGAGCAGTTCTTC. This encodes CASSIRGLAGGHEQFF.

The chain combines TRBV9 with TRBJ1-2, with 7 positions matching TRBD1. J gave up 2 bases and V 0 bases, and 1 base lay outside the gene matches. The CDR3 consists of 14 residues. Germline V gene data show CDR1 as SGDLS and CDR2 as YYNGEE. CDR3 sequence: CASSVGTGNYGYTF. The CDR3 DNA sequence: TGTGCCAGCAGCGTAGGGACAGGAAACTATGGCTACACCTTC.

This chain joins TRBV6-6 and TRBJ1-4; D gene uncertain. Trimming took 2 bases from V and 8 from J, leaving 9 bases between them. The CDR3 covers 13 residues. Germline loops: CDR1 MNHNY, CDR2 SVGAGI (reference sequence). CDR3 amino acids: CASSYAEKEKLFF. The CDR3 nucleotides read TGTGCCAGCAGTTACGCGGAGAAGGAAAAACTGTTTTTT.

The chain employs TRBV5-1 and TRBJ2-6; 8 nucleotides align to TRBD1. The germline gives CDR1 SGHRS, CDR2 YFSETQ. There are 18 residues in the CDR3. The junction had 10 bases not matched to a gene; V was cut back by 4 bases and J by 1 base. The CDR3 reads CASSVEPGGYSGANVLTF. Written as DNA, the CDR3 is TGCGCCAGCAGCGTGGAGCCAGGGGGCTATTCTGGGGCCAACGTCCTGACTTTC.

The rearrangement uses TRBV28 and TRBJ2-2; 7 bases are shared with TRBD2. Germline trimming cut 6 bases from V and 1 base from J; bases unmatched to any gene: 8. Germline loops: CDR1 MDHEN, CDR2 SYDVKM. This CDR3 has 16 residues. CDR3 residues: CASSPSGAGNTGELFF. CDR3 bases: TGTGCCAGCAGCCCTAGCGGAGCGGGGAACACCGGGGAGCTGTTTTTT.

The rearrangement uses TRBV5-4 and TRBJ1-2, with D uncertain. CDR3 length: 15 residues. Trimming left V 4 bases short and J 5 bases short, with 18 bases between. Per germline, CDR1 SGHNT and CDR2 YYREEE (reference sequence). CDR3 DNA: TGTGCCAGCAGCGCACTAGGGAGCCACATATATGGCTACACCTTC. Protein product: CASSALGSHIYGYTF. The full variable domain, in which reference TRBV5-4 and TRBJ1-2 provide the parts outside the CDR3, is ETGVTQSPTHLIKTRGQQVTLRCSSQSGHNTVSWYQQALGQGPQFIFQYYREEENGRGNFPPRFSGLQFPNYSSELNVNALELDDSALYLCASSALGSHIYGYTFGSGTRLTVV.

The chain's CDR3 is CASSQDGTGTSTDTQYF. Written as DNA, the CDR3 is TGTGCCAGCAGCCAAGATGGTACAGGGACCAGCACAGATACGCAGTATTTT. This chain joins TRBV4-2 and TRBJ2-3; perhaps TRBD1 as D (6 bases). The germline V and J ends were trimmed by 0 bases and 0 bases, with 13 bases remaining between them. The CDR3 consists of 17 residues. Germline-derived CDR1 and CDR2 are LGHNA and YNFKEQ.

The J gene is TRBJ1-5, the V gene TRBV2, with 7 bases matching TRBD1. Trimming cost V 3 bases and J 10 bases; bases outside gene matches: 15. From germline, CDR1 is SNHLY and CDR2 FYNNEI. The CDR3 length is 16 residues. The CDR3 DNA reads TGTGCCAGCAGTGATCATACTTTAGGGACAGCCGACCCCCAGCATTTT. Amino acid sequence: CASSDHTLGTADPQHF.

This clone was seen a few times. This chain uses TRBV7-2 with TRBJ2-7, with TRBD1 matching over 12 bases. The ends lost 3 bases at V and 4 bases at J; junction bases unmatched: 4. From germline, CDR1 is SGHTA and CDR2 FQGNSA. This CDR3 spans 15 amino acids. CDR3 sequence reads: CASSFSGQGAYEQYF. The CDR3 DNA follows: TGTGCCAGCAGCTTCTCGGGACAGGGGGCATACGAGCAGTACTTC. The full variable domain, its missing parts supplied by reference TRBV7-2 and TRBJ2-7, is GAGVSQSPSNKVTEKGKDVELRCDPISGHTALYWYRQSLGQGLEFLIYFQGNSAPDKSGLPSDRFSAERTGGSVSTLTIQRTQQEDSAVYLCASSFSGQGAYEQYFGPGTRLTVT.

The chain employs TRBV7-9 and TRBJ1-5; D might be TRBD1 (5 bases). Trimming stripped 4 bases from V and 2 bases from J, with 15 bases between. The CDR3 sequence is 16 residues long. Germline loops: CDR1 SEHNR, CDR2 FQNEAQ (reference sequence). CDR3 loop: CASSSQTGLGNQPQHF. CDR3 coding DNA: TGTGCCAGCAGCTCTCAAACAGGCCTCGGCAATCAGCCCCAGCATTTT.

The chain uses TRBV5-1 and TRBJ1-5; TRBD1 aligns across 7 bases. The CDR3 sequence is 15 residues long. Trimming removed 4 bases from V and 6 bases from J; junction bases left unmatched: 10. The germline gives CDR1 SGHRS, CDR2 YFSETQ. The DNA of the CDR3 is TGCGCCAGCAGCAGGGCAGGGGGGTTCGGTCAGCCCCAGCATTTT. Protein sequence: CASSRAGGFGQPQHF. The full variable domain, completed using reference TRBV5-1 and TRBJ1-5, is KAGVTQTPRYLIKTRGQQVTLSCSPISGHRSVSWYQQTPGQGLQFLFEYFSETQRNKGNFPGRFSGRQFSNSRSEMNVSTLELGDSALYLCASSRAGGFGQPQHFGDGTRLSIL.

The chain carries TRBV27 and TRBJ2-7; tentative D call: TRBD1 (5 bases). The CDR3 is made up of 15 amino acids. V shed 6 bases and J shed 4 bases, with 19 bases lying between them. CDR1 is MNHEY and CDR2 is SMNVEV in the germline V gene (reference sequence). The CDR3 DNA reads as TGTGCCAGCAGCACGCGTATCCAGGGATTTTACGAGCAGTACTTC. Its protein is CASSTRIQGFYEQYF.

This chain uses TRBV19 with TRBJ2-5, with TRBD2 matching over 12 bases. CDR3 length equals 15 residues. V shed 5 bases and J 2 bases; nucleotides not matched to a gene: 3. Germline V gives CDR1 LNHDA, CDR2 SQIVND (reference sequence). The CDR3 DNA is TGTGCCAGTAGTCCCACTAGCGGGGGGCAAGAGACCCAGTACTTC. Translation: CASSPTSGGQETQYF. The full variable domain, in which reference TRBV19 and TRBJ2-5 provide the parts outside the CDR3, is DGGITQSPKYLFRKEGQNVTLSCEQNLNHDAMYWYRQDPGQGLRLIYYSQIVNDFQKGDIAEGYSVSREKKESFPLTVTSAQKNPTAFYLCASSPTSGGQETQYFGPGTRLLVL.

The CDR3, as DNA: TGTGCCAGTAGTAACACCGCGGGTACCGGGGAGCTGTTTTTT. It encodes CASSNTAGTGELFF. The genes are TRBV19 and TRBJ2-2, with D maybe TRBD2 (5 bases). Trimming took off 4 bases at V and 5 bases at J, with 11 bases between the two ends. There are 14 residues in the CDR3. CDR1 and CDR2 (germline): LNHDA, SQIVND (reference sequence).

The chain employs TRBV2 and TRBJ2-1, with D perhaps matching TRBD2 (6 bases). Trimming shortened V by 2 bases and J by 9 bases, and 14 bases separated the two germline ends. CDR1 SNHLY and CDR2 FYNNEI come from the germline V gene. CDR3 length equals 14 residues. Written as DNA, the CDR3 is TGTGCCAGCAGTGAACTGTCAGCGGAGGGTGAGCAGTTCTTC. This sequence encodes CASSELSAEGEQFF.

The V call is TRBV4-3, the J call TRBJ2-1, with 9 bases fitting TRBD2. The CDR3 runs to 16 residues. Germline CDR1 is LGHNA and CDR2 is YSLEER. The V gene end was trimmed by 4 bases and the J gene end by 8 bases; junction bases not matched to a gene: 12. The CDR3 protein is CASSPSTGGGADEQFF. CDR3 DNA: TGCGCCAGCAGCCCATCCACTGGCGGGGGGGCGGATGAGCAGTTCTTC.